The rows below give T cell receptor beta chains drawn from one sample of a study of blood T cell repertoires in COVID-19. Using immunoSEQ multiplex PCR, the repertoire was profiled, and TCRdb retains in-frame clones only, with some absent. The data contain approximately 92,000 clones, over 70% of them singletons. Sequenced: peripheral blood. These receptors originate from a man in his sixties with acute or convalescent COVID-19. CDR3s leave out the opening cysteine and the closing phenylalanine or tryptophan. Fields, in order: V gene, J gene, CDR3 protein.

v_gene: TRBV2
j_gene: TRBJ1-3
CDR3aa: ASSEQGARGNTIY

v_gene: TRBV30
j_gene: TRBJ1-2
CDR3aa: AWSSGTGSDYT

v_gene: TRBV3-1/TRBV3-2
j_gene: TRBJ2-5
CDR3aa: ASSPSGGGETQY

v_gene: TRBV6-4
j_gene: TRBJ2-1
CDR3aa: ASSVDRGRNEQF

v_gene: TRBV25-1
j_gene: TRBJ1-1
CDR3aa: ASRGGLDTEAF

v_gene: TRBV27
j_gene: TRBJ2-1
CDR3aa: ASSPLGPNNEQF

v_gene: TRBV12-3/TRBV12-4
j_gene: TRBJ1-2
CDR3aa: ASSLPLNGYT

v_gene: TRBV6-5
j_gene: TRBJ1-1
CDR3aa: AILPRGRNTEAF

v_gene: TRBV21-1
j_gene: TRBJ2-3
CDR3aa: ASNTGTGTEQSTDTQY

v_gene: TRBV9
j_gene: TRBJ1-5
CDR3aa: ASSVGPETQPQH

v_gene: TRBV6-5
j_gene: TRBJ2-1
CDR3aa: ASSYSTLGNEQF

v_gene: TRBV6-5
j_gene: TRBJ1-4
CDR3aa: ASSYSGTVYEKLF

v_gene: TRBV2
j_gene: TRBJ2-1
CDR3aa: ASSESASGVKRGF

v_gene: TRBV30
j_gene: TRBJ1-2
CDR3aa: ASGRGGFGYT

v_gene: TRBV19
j_gene: TRBJ1-5
CDR3aa: ASSMVWGGPHQPQH

v_gene: TRBV25-1
j_gene: TRBJ2-1
CDR3aa: ASSEWRGSYNEQF

v_gene: TRBV7-6
j_gene: TRBJ1-6
CDR3aa: ASSLEDSYNSPLH

v_gene: TRBV6-5
j_gene: TRBJ1-2
CDR3aa: ASSYSVNLNYGYT

v_gene: TRBV6-5
j_gene: TRBJ1-3
CDR3aa: ASSYSRRAGGNTIY

v_gene: TRBV6-4
j_gene: TRBJ2-2
CDR3aa: ASSEVTGPTGELF

v_gene: TRBV27
j_gene: TRBJ2-3
CDR3aa: ASSGTGGLSDTQY

v_gene: TRBV5-6
j_gene: TRBJ1-4
CDR3aa: ASSSPGGQGEKLF

v_gene: TRBV6-6
j_gene: TRBJ2-5
CDR3aa: ASRLSLAQETQY

v_gene: TRBV4-1
j_gene: TRBJ1-3
CDR3aa: ASSQIGGRVNTIY

v_gene: TRBV14
j_gene: TRBJ1-1
CDR3aa: ASSRSRLGEAF

v_gene: TRBV4-3
j_gene: TRBJ1-5
CDR3aa: ASSRTDRENQPQH

v_gene: TRBV30
j_gene: TRBJ2-5
CDR3aa: AWSVTVAETQY

v_gene: TRBV7-9
j_gene: TRBJ2-1
CDR3aa: ASSTRLRLNNEQF

v_gene: TRBV7-2
j_gene: TRBJ2-6
CDR3aa: ASSLTGSGANVLT